This T cell receptor beta chain was identified in a study of cytomegalovirus exposure and HLA in healthy donors. Overall study results and limits: Across HLA loci, a later analysis found differing TCR association rates, with DRB1 most and HLA-C fewest. Presence/absence analysis assumed near-uniform sequencing depth across donors.

CDR3 size: 12 residues. The germline CDR1 and CDR2 sequences are SGDLS and YYNGEE. Trimming removed 4 bases at V and 7 bases at J, with 8 bases between. The PCR ran on 60 Vbeta and 13 Jbeta primers. Per the study methods: Among the unique TCR beta chains that a later analysis counted, around 82 million in all, roughly 11 million were shared. Sequencing used immunoSEQ multiplex PCR; TCRdb keeps in-frame clones, though not all of them. V and J calls and clone size are copied from that table; D and trimming were computed from the DNA. Here the sample spans 220,000 or so clones, approximately 78% being singletons. Details on this clone: What it binds is not known.

Sequenced sample: PBMCs. The genes are TRBV9 and TRBJ2-2, with D unresolved. This TCR was sampled from a woman in her thirties or forties in good health and CMV-seronegative. DNA of the CDR3: TGTGCCAGCAGCCCGAAGCTCGGGGAGCTGTTTTTT. Translating gives CASSPKLGELFF.